The rows below give T cell receptor beta chains drawn from one sample of a study of blood T cells in healthy people across ages. Via MiXCR, TCRdb re-called the 5' RACE reads, giving one row per CDR3 protein. The sample lists roughly 410,000 distinct CDR3 sequences, more than 45% occurring once. Sequencing input: blood. These receptors originate from a man between 60 and 75 years old in good health. Each CDR3 is given with its conserved first and last residue. The order of the fields is CDR3 protein, clone size, V gene, D gene, J gene. The D gene is left open where the match is weak. Only part of the rows carry a size: once, few, many, or a class if the clone is expanded.

CDR3 protein: CASSFTSGGPAYEQYF; clone size: many; V gene: TRBV7-2; D gene: TRBD2; J gene: TRBJ2-7
CDR3 protein: CASSLLGQGVNEQFF; clone size: .; V gene: TRBV12-3/TRBV12-4; D gene: TRBD1; J gene: TRBJ2-1
CDR3 protein: CASSPLRGLENIQYF; clone size: .; V gene: TRBV5-6; D gene: .; J gene: TRBJ2-4
CDR3 protein: CSVEPYNEQFF; clone size: .; V gene: TRBV29-1; D gene: .; J gene: TRBJ2-1
CDR3 protein: CASSGGQVSTDTQYF; clone size: .; V gene: TRBV2; D gene: TRBD1; J gene: TRBJ2-3
CDR3 protein: CASSLVSVESPLHF; clone size: .; V gene: TRBV5-6; D gene: .; J gene: TRBJ1-6
CDR3 protein: CASSFASGSGKTQYF; clone size: .; V gene: TRBV7-8; D gene: TRBD2; J gene: .
CDR3 protein: CAISGASGEAREQFF; clone size: .; V gene: TRBV10-3; D gene: TRBD2; J gene: TRBJ2-1
CDR3 protein: CASTEGQDPKNIQYF; clone size: once; V gene: TRBV28; D gene: TRBD1; J gene: TRBJ2-4
CDR3 protein: CASTGGQGVVDTQYF; clone size: few; V gene: TRBV10-2; D gene: TRBD1; J gene: TRBJ2-3
CDR3 protein: CSARGGSDYYEQYF; clone size: few; V gene: TRBV20-1; D gene: .; J gene: TRBJ2-7
CDR3 protein: CAWSAGTPYEQYF; clone size: .; V gene: TRBV30; D gene: .; J gene: TRBJ2-7
CDR3 protein: CSARVAGVAYEQYF; clone size: .; V gene: TRBV20-1; D gene: .; J gene: TRBJ2-7
CDR3 protein: CASSIRQGDSGANVLTF; clone size: .; V gene: TRBV6-1; D gene: TRBD1; J gene: TRBJ2-6
CDR3 protein: CASSYLTRTGYEQYF; clone size: once; V gene: TRBV6-2/TRBV6-3; D gene: TRBD1; J gene: TRBJ2-7
CDR3 protein: CASSLPHSPSGYTF; clone size: few; V gene: TRBV28; D gene: .; J gene: TRBJ1-2
CDR3 protein: CSAQTGGNQPQHF; clone size: .; V gene: TRBV29-1; D gene: .; J gene: TRBJ1-5
CDR3 protein: CASSFKAAGYGNEQFF; clone size: few; V gene: TRBV11-2; D gene: .; J gene: TRBJ2-1
CDR3 protein: CASSLDRNEQFF; clone size: many; V gene: TRBV5-1; D gene: .; J gene: TRBJ2-1
CDR3 protein: CASSPRLAGGRLGETQYF; clone size: few; V gene: TRBV4-1; D gene: TRBD2; J gene: .
CDR3 protein: CSAPGGLAGYNEQYF; clone size: .; V gene: TRBV20-1; D gene: TRBD2; J gene: TRBJ2-7
CDR3 protein: CSVVGRPTPRSSYEQYF; clone size: .; V gene: TRBV29-1; D gene: .; J gene: TRBJ2-7
CDR3 protein: CASSSLGKTGGWDGYTF; clone size: few; V gene: TRBV7-6; D gene: TRBD1; J gene: TRBJ1-2
CDR3 protein: CSVVAGVYEQYF; clone size: many; V gene: TRBV29-1; D gene: TRBD2; J gene: TRBJ2-7
CDR3 protein: CASSQDGLAGVNEQFF; clone size: .; V gene: TRBV4-3; D gene: TRBD2; J gene: TRBJ2-1
CDR3 protein: CASSPRTGDEQYF; clone size: few; V gene: TRBV19; D gene: TRBD1; J gene: .
CDR3 protein: CSVGTGVEEQYF; clone size: few; V gene: TRBV29-1; D gene: TRBD1; J gene: TRBJ2-7
CDR3 protein: CASSAKGSSLREYF; clone size: few; V gene: TRBV28; D gene: .; J gene: TRBJ2-4
CDR3 protein: CASSHTSGGSYNEQFF; clone size: .; V gene: TRBV25-1; D gene: TRBD2; J gene: TRBJ2-1
CDR3 protein: CASSQDPASGRIRRGTDTQYF; clone size: many; V gene: TRBV4-3; D gene: TRBD2; J gene: TRBJ2-3
CDR3 protein: CSARDNGQGRRGYTF; clone size: .; V gene: TRBV20-1; D gene: TRBD1; J gene: TRBJ1-2
CDR3 protein: CASSLAETSNEQFF; clone size: .; V gene: TRBV7-8; D gene: .; J gene: TRBJ2-1
CDR3 protein: CSVPESLSNYGYTF; clone size: few; V gene: TRBV29-1; D gene: .; J gene: TRBJ1-2
CDR3 protein: CASSPGGLNYGYTF; clone size: .; V gene: TRBV7-2; D gene: .; J gene: TRBJ1-2
CDR3 protein: CASSPPGRSYEQYF; clone size: .; V gene: TRBV12-3/TRBV12-4; D gene: .; J gene: .
CDR3 protein: CASSQAHAASGELFF; clone size: .; V gene: TRBV4-3; D gene: .; J gene: TRBJ2-2
CDR3 protein: CSVGIGLNTEAFF; clone size: .; V gene: TRBV29-1; D gene: .; J gene: TRBJ1-1
CDR3 protein: CSARVGRTDTQYF; clone size: .; V gene: TRBV20-1; D gene: .; J gene: TRBJ2-3
CDR3 protein: CASSPGEGVETQYF; clone size: few; V gene: TRBV4-3; D gene: .; J gene: TRBJ2-5
CDR3 protein: CASTKGLAGEEIQYF; clone size: .; V gene: TRBV28; D gene: TRBD2; J gene: TRBJ2-5
CDR3 protein: CASSLGQRNEKLFF; clone size: few; V gene: TRBV27; D gene: TRBD1; J gene: TRBJ1-4
CDR3 protein: CASSLEFGDTQYF; clone size: .; V gene: TRBV11-2; D gene: .; J gene: TRBJ2-3
CDR3 protein: CASKEEPNRGVREQYF; clone size: .; V gene: TRBV6-2/TRBV6-3; D gene: TRBD1; J gene: .
CDR3 protein: CASSLELPDRNTEAFF; clone size: many; V gene: TRBV7-2; D gene: .; J gene: TRBJ1-1
CDR3 protein: CAIPDRGPTNEKLFF; clone size: .; V gene: TRBV5-8; D gene: TRBD1; J gene: TRBJ1-4
CDR3 protein: CASSRTGAGTNVLTF; clone size: .; V gene: TRBV6-5; D gene: TRBD1; J gene: TRBJ2-6
CDR3 protein: CASSETGARSGELFF; clone size: .; V gene: TRBV10-2; D gene: .; J gene: TRBJ2-2
CDR3 protein: CASSLEDFSYEQYF; clone size: .; V gene: TRBV5-1; D gene: .; J gene: TRBJ2-7
CDR3 protein: CASSSSGGEGREKLFF; clone size: .; V gene: TRBV7-2; D gene: .; J gene: TRBJ1-4
CDR3 protein: CASSGTRQNPYEQYF; clone size: few; V gene: TRBV25-1; D gene: .; J gene: .
CDR3 protein: CASRHRGRRRYEQYF; clone size: .; V gene: TRBV12-3/TRBV12-4; D gene: TRBD1; J gene: TRBJ2-7
CDR3 protein: CATGQGPYEQYF; clone size: once; V gene: TRBV10-1; D gene: TRBD1; J gene: TRBJ2-7
CDR3 protein: CSVQRETQYF; clone size: .; V gene: TRBV29-1; D gene: .; J gene: TRBJ2-5
CDR3 protein: CASSPTGGPADTQYF; clone size: .; V gene: TRBV7-3; D gene: .; J gene: TRBJ2-3